Each of the 28 T cell receptor beta chains below was sequenced from the same sample in a study of T cell responses to AZD1222 COVID-19 vaccine. Produced via immunoSEQ multiplex PCR; TCRdb's table is partial and in-frame only. Of around 120,000 clones in the sample, approximately 92% were seen once. The source was peripheral blood, collected on day 0 of AZD1222 vaccination. Receptors were obtained from an adult in good health.

This clone was seen only once. This chain uses TRBV20-1 with TRBJ2-1; D unresolved. The germline V gene encodes CDR1 DFQATT and CDR2 SNEGSKA (reference sequence). Deletions cut 6 bases from V and 6 bases from J, with 6 bases between. The CDR3 extends over 10 amino acids. This chain's CDR3 is CSAIFNEQFF. The CDR3 DNA sequence: TGCAGTGCCATCTTCAATGAGCAGTTCTTC.

The chain combines TRBV5-6 with TRBJ1-1; TRBD1 agrees at 7 bases. Germline values: CDR1 SGHDT, CDR2 YYEEEE. CDR3 length equals 15 residues. J lost 2 bases, V lost 2 bases, and 6 bases had no gene match. The CDR3 sequence: CASSFVTGPNTEAFF. In nucleotides, the CDR3 is TGTGCCAGCAGCTTCGTGACAGGGCCAAACACTGAAGCTTTCTTT.

The chain has TRBV19 and TRBJ2-1, with a weak D call TRBD1 (7 bases). There are 17 residues in the CDR3. V was trimmed by 3 bases and J by 0 bases, leaving 15 bases between them. The germline V gene encodes CDR1 LNHDA and CDR2 SQIVND (reference sequence). CDR3 amino acids: CASSIQGDFSSYNEQFF. The CDR3 region has the DNA TGTGCCAGTAGTATCCAGGGGGACTTTAGCTCCTACAATGAGCAGTTCTTC.

V and J are TRBV18 and TRBJ1-6; D unclear. In germline, CDR1 is KGHSH, CDR2 LQKENI. The length of the CDR3 is 14 residues. The V and J ends lost 0 bases and 5 bases respectively, with 5 bases between them. The CDR3 loop reads CASSPPRDNSPLHF. The CDR3 nucleotides are TGTGCCAGCTCACCACCACGGGATAATTCACCCCTCCACTTT.

V is TRBV6-1 and J is TRBJ2-1; TRBD2 is a possible D gene (7 bases). The CDR3 length is 17 residues. The germline V and J ends were trimmed by 3 bases and 8 bases, with 23 bases remaining between them. From germline, CDR1 is MNHNS and CDR2 SASEGT. DNA of the CDR3: TGTGCCAGCAGTGACCGGGGGGCGGGAGTCGTTTGGGATGAGCAGTTCTTC. Translation gives CASSDRGAGVVWDEQFF.

V is TRBV30 and J is TRBJ2-7; 9 bases align to TRBD2. The CDR3 consists of 17 residues. The V gene's germline CDR1 is GTSNPN and CDR2 SVGIG (reference sequence). The ends lost 0 bases at V and 0 bases at J; junction bases unmatched: 9. DNA of the CDR3: TGTGCCTGGAGTGTTTTTCGACTAGCGGATTACTCCTACGAGCAGTACTTC. It translates to CAWSVFRLADYSYEQYF.

The CDR3 is CASSQELGRRREKLFF. In nucleotides, the CDR3 is TGCGCCAGCAGCCAAGAATTAGGAAGGCGTCGTGAAAAACTGTTTTTT. This chain uses TRBV4-1 with TRBJ1-4; no clear D gene. This CDR3 is 16 amino acids long. The germline gives CDR1 MGHRA, CDR2 YSYEKL. The V gene lost 0 bases and the J gene lost 7 bases, with 15 bases spanning the gap.

The rearrangement uses TRBV29-1 and TRBJ2-7; D call uncertain. The CDR3 is 13 residues long. Per the germline V gene, CDR1 is SQVTM and CDR2 is ANQGSEA. Trimming shortened V by 5 bases and J by 0 bases, and 11 bases separated the two germline ends. The CDR3: CSVNRPNSYEQYF. The DNA for the CDR3 is TGCAGCGTTAACAGACCGAACTCCTACGAGCAGTACTTC.

The table lists this clone with a few counts. The chain employs TRBV30 and TRBJ1-2, with TRBD1 matching 7 bases. CDR1 GTSNPN and CDR2 SVGIG come from the germline V gene (reference sequence). This CDR3 has 15 residues. J lost 4 bases, V lost 2 bases, and 10 bases had no gene match. CDR3 sequence reads: CAWSIRQGWRYGYTF. The DNA of the CDR3 is TGTGCCTGGAGTATCCGACAGGGTTGGCGCTATGGCTACACCTTC.

The chain links TRBV7-8 to TRBJ1-1; possible D gene TRBD1, 6 bases. Germline CDR1 reads SGHVS; CDR2 reads FQNEAQ. V shed 6 bases and J shed 6 bases, with 14 bases lying between them. The CDR3 has 13 residues. In DNA, the CDR3 is TGTGCCAGCAGTTCAGGGGAAATAGCTGAAGCTTTCTTT. Translation gives CASSSGEIAEAFF.

This sequence joins TRBV7-9 and TRBJ2-3; D remains unclear. The CDR3 consists of 12 residues. The germline V and J ends were trimmed by 6 bases and 2 bases, with 6 bases remaining between them. CDR1 is SEHNR and CDR2 is FQNEAQ in the germline V gene (reference sequence). CDR3 residues: CASSPVTDTQYF. The DNA for the CDR3 is TGTGCCAGCAGTCCTGTCACAGATACGCAGTATTTT. Full variable domain (remainder filled in from reference TRBV7-9 and TRBJ2-3): DTGVSQNPRHKITKRGQNVTFRCDPISEHNRLYWYRQTLGQGPEFLTYFQNEAQLEKSRLLSDRFSAERPKGSFSTLEIQRTEQGDSAMYLCASSPVTDTQYFGPGTRLTVL.

CDR3 region: CASSAPLAGFFSEQFF. The CDR3 DNA reads as TGTGCCAGCAGTGCCCCCCTAGCGGGATTTTTCAGTGAGCAGTTCTTC. The chain links TRBV28 to TRBJ2-1; 9 nucleotides agree with TRBD2. After removal of 5 bases from V and 9 bases from J, the junction contained 14 bases not matched to a gene. This CDR3 is built from 16 residues. The germline CDR1 and CDR2 sequences are MDHEN and SYDVKM.

The rearrangement joins TRBV5-5 to TRBJ1-2, with a possible D match to TRBD1 (6 bases). The CDR3 loop spans 14 amino acids. Germline CDR1 SGHKS, CDR2 YYEKEE (reference sequence). V was trimmed by 0 bases and J by 2 bases, leaving 8 bases between them. The CDR3, as DNA: TGTGCCAGCAGCTTGGACGGGACAAACTATGGCTACACCTTC. The encoded protein is CASSLDGTNYGYTF.

The chain joins TRBV9 to TRBJ1-2; perhaps TRBD1 as D (6 bases). This CDR3 is built from 15 residues. Per germline, CDR1 SGDLS and CDR2 YYNGEE. Trimming shortened V by 7 bases and J by 7 bases, and 23 bases separated the two germline ends. This CDR3 is CASSTGSNRGGGYTF. The CDR3 region has the DNA TGTGCCAGCTCAACAGGGAGCAACCGCGGCGGTGGCTACACCTTC.

The chain couples TRBV29-1 to TRBJ1-2, with 9 bases matching TRBD1. The V segment lost 7 bases and the J segment 4 bases; nucleotides outside the gene matches: 7. The CDR3 spans 13 residues. Germline loops: CDR1 SQVTM, CDR2 ANQGSEA. The CDR3 bases are TGCAGCGGGACGGGACAGGGTGGCTATGGCTACACCTTC. It specifies CSGTGQGGYGYTF.

The chain is built from TRBV24-1 and TRBJ2-1, with 9 bases aligning to TRBD1. Losses at the gene ends were 7 bases for V and 2 bases for J; bases not matched to a gene: 23. The CDR3 is 21 amino acids. Per the germline V gene, CDR1 is KGHDR and CDR2 is SFDVKD. The CDR3 is CATSGTGLPTSRERAYNEQFF. The CDR3 coding sequence is TGTGCCACCAGCGGGACAGGGCTTCCGACTAGCCGGGAGAGGGCCTACAATGAGCAGTTCTTC.

V is TRBV13 and J is TRBJ2-6, with 7 bases fitting TRBD1. The CDR3 length is 15 residues. From germline, CDR1 is PRHDT and CDR2 FYEKMQ (reference sequence). V was clipped by 5 bases and J by 2 bases; unmatched bases: 3. DNA of the CDR3: TGTGCCAGCAGCCGAGACAGGGCTGGGGCCAACGTCCTGACTTTC. This gives the protein CASSRDRAGANVLTF.

This clone was seen once. The chain is built from TRBV7-9 and TRBJ2-2; TRBD2 matches at 8 bases. This CDR3 is 16 amino acids long. Germline CDR1 SEHNR, CDR2 FQNEAQ (reference sequence). The J segment lost 5 bases and the V segment lost 5 bases, leaving 10 bases of the junction unmatched. CDR3 in amino acids: CASSLARGDRTGELFF. The CDR3 nucleotides are TGTGCCAGCAGCCTCGCGCGGGGGGATAGGACCGGGGAGCTGTTTTTT. Based on the CDR3 plus reference TRBV7-9 and TRBJ2-2, the full variable domain is DTGVSQNPRHKITKRGQNVTFRCDPISEHNRLYWYRQTLGQGPEFLTYFQNEAQLEKSRLLSDRFSAERPKGSFSTLEIQRTEQGDSAMYLCASSLARGDRTGELFFGEGSRLTVL.

This clone was recorded only once. The chain joins TRBV12-5 to TRBJ1-2; 7 bases align to TRBD1. J gave up 2 bases and V 9 bases, and 12 bases lay outside the gene matches. The CDR3 has 15 amino acids. Per germline, CDR1 LGHNT and CDR2 FRNRAP. CDR3 loop: CARRDRQGSNYGYTF. CDR3 coding DNA: TGTGCTAGAAGAGACAGACAGGGATCCAACTATGGCTACACCTTC.

CDR3 bases: TGCGCCAGCAGCTTGGTGGGGGATTTCAATGAGCAGTTCTTC. Protein sequence: CASSLVGDFNEQFF. This rearrangement joins TRBV5-1 to TRBJ2-1, with D perhaps matching TRBD1 or TRBD2 (5 bases each). Trimming pared 0 bases from V and 6 bases from J, leaving 10 bases between. The germline V gene encodes CDR1 SGHRS and CDR2 YFSETQ. The length of the CDR3 is 14 residues.

The rearrangement joins TRBV20-1 to TRBJ2-1, with 8 bases that match TRBD1. Germline CDR1 DFQATT, CDR2 SNEGSKA (reference sequence). V trimming: 3 bases; J trimming: 4 bases; junction bases outside the gene matches: 5. The CDR3 is made up of 14 amino acids. DNA of the CDR3: TGCAGTGCTAGTTGGGACAGGAGATACAATGAGCAGTTCTTC. This gives the protein CSASWDRRYNEQFF.

The chain has TRBV28 and TRBJ1-2, with a tentative D call TRBD1 (5 bases). V dropped 10 bases and J dropped 4 bases, with 16 bases sitting between them. The length of the CDR3 is 13 residues. Germline V CDR1 and CDR2: MDHEN, SYDVKM. The CDR3: CAILPKGVYGYTF. CDR3 sequence (DNA): TGTGCCATACTACCTAAAGGGGTCTATGGCTACACCTTC.

The chain employs TRBV10-3 and TRBJ2-5; 14 bases fit TRBD2. CDR1 is ENHRY and CDR2 is SYGVKD in the germline V gene. V lost 0 bases, J lost 5 bases, and 5 bases stayed unmatched. This CDR3 is 17 amino acids long. CDR3 DNA sequence: TGTGCCATCAGTGAGTCGTCGGGGACTAGCGGGAGTGAGACCCAGTACTTC. Translating gives CAISESSGTSGSETQYF.

The gene calls are TRBV5-1 and TRBJ2-5; possibly TRBD1 for D (6 bases). CDR1 and CDR2 from the germline V gene are SGHRS and YFSETQ. V gave up 0 bases and J gave up 2 bases, with 8 bases separating them. There are 14 residues in the CDR3. The DNA of the CDR3 is TGCGCCAGCAGCTTGGGGCAGGGGCAAGAGACCCAGTACTTC. This encodes CASSLGQGQETQYF. Variable domain in full (rest from reference TRBV5-1 and TRBJ2-5): KAGVTQTPRYLIKTRGQQVTLSCSPISGHRSVSWYQQTPGQGLQFLFEYFSETQRNKGNFPGRFSGRQFSNSRSEMNVSTLELGDSALYLCASSLGQGQETQYFGPGTRLLVL.

The chain is built from TRBV11-2 and TRBJ2-3, with TRBD2 matching 9 bases. Per the germline V gene, CDR1 is SGHAT and CDR2 is FQNNGV. V lost 5 bases to trimming and J lost 1 base; unmatched junction nucleotides: 7. This CDR3 has 16 residues. The CDR3 nucleotides are TGTGCCAGCAGCCTAGGATTAGCGGGGGGCACAGATACGCAGTATTTT. This codes for CASSLGLAGGTDTQYF.

This chain connects TRBV4-1 to TRBJ1-6; D perhaps matches TRBD1 (6 bases). Germline V gene sequence: CDR1 MGHRA, CDR2 YSYEKL. This CDR3 is built from 13 residues. Trimming pared 2 bases from V and 9 bases from J, leaving 8 bases between. The CDR3 DNA follows: TGCGCCAGCAGCCAAAAAGGGGGTTCACCCCTCCACTTT. Translating gives CASSQKGGSPLHF.

In its sample, this clone was seen once. The chain has TRBV21-1 and TRBJ2-6; TRBD2 is the table's D call and was not checked against the DNA. TRBV21-1 is a pseudogene segment. This CDR3 is 18 amino acids long. The DNA for the CDR3 is TGTGCCAGCAGCAAAAGGGGACTCAGAATATCCGGGGCCAACGTCCTGACTTTC. It yields the protein CASSKRGLRISGANVLTF.

The chain is built from TRBV21-1 and TRBJ2-7; the listed D gene, TRBD1, was not tested against the DNA. TRBV21-1 corresponds to a pseudogene. The CDR3 covers 15 residues. CDR3 DNA sequence: TGTGCCAGCAGCAAAGCTCCAGGGAAAGTTTACGAGCAGTACTTC. Translating it yields CASSKAPGKVYEQYF.